The sequence of this T cell receptor beta chain was determined in a study of shared clonotypes between healthy human individuals. Findings and caveats of the study: It was anticipated that sequencing depth would influence how many clonotypes donors shared. Larger estimated richness was generally seen in naive subsets than in memory subsets. Clonotypes shared by all four donors outscored non-shared clonotypes in generation probability.

Naive CD8 cells were CD45RO-negative, positively selected for CCR7, excluding terminally differentiated effector memory CD45RA+ cells. Germline trimming cut 8 bases from V and 2 bases from J; bases unmatched to any gene: 6. Germline CDR1 and CDR2: SNHLY and FYNNEI. The CDR3 is 14 amino acids. The study ran the assay at deep level. The assay was immunoSEQ multiplex PCR, and TCRdb's table has in-frame clones only and misses some. This sample has over 800,000 clones, with 85% to 95% found just once. As for this clone: Its antigen remains unknown.

The chain joins TRBV2 to TRBJ2-1; 7 bases line up with TRBD1. This TCR came from a young man in good health. Sequenced material: naive CD8+ T cells sorted from blood. The CDR3 nucleotides read TGTGCCAGCCCAGACAGGGAAACCTACAATGAGCAGTTCTTC. Its protein is CASPDRETYNEQFF.